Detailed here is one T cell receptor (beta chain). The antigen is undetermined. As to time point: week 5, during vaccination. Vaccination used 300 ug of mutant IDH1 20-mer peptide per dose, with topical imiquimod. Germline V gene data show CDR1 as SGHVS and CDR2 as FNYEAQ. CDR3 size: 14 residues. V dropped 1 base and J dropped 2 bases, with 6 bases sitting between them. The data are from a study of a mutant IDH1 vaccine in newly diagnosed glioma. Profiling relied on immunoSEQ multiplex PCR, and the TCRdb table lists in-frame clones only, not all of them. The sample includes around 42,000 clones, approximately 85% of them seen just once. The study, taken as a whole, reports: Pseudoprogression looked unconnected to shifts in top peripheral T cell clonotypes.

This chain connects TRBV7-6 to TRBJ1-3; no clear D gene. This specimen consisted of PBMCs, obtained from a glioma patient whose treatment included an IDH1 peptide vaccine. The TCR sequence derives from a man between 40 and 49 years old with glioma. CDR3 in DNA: TGTGCCAGCAGCTTAGGTGGAACTGGAAACACCATATATTTT. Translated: CASSLGGTGNTIYF.